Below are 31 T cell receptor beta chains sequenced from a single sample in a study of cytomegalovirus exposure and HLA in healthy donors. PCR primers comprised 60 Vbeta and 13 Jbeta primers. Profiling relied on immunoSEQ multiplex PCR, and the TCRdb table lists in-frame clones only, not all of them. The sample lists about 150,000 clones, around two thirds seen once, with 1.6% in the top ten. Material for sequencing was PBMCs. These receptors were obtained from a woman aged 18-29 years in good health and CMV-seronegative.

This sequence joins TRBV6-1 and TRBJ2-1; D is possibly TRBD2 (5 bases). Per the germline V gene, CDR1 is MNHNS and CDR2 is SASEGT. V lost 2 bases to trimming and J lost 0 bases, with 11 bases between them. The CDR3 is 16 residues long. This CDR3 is CASSESRGSSYNEQFF. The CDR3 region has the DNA TGTGCCAGCAGTGAAAGTAGAGGGAGCTCCTACAATGAGCAGTTCTTC.

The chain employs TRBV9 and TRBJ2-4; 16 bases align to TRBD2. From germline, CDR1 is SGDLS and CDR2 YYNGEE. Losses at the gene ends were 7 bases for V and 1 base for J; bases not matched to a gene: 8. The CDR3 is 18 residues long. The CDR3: CASAEGLAGGRAKNIQYF. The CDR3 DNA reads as TGTGCCAGCGCCGAGGGACTAGCGGGGGGGAGGGCCAAAAACATTCAGTACTTC.

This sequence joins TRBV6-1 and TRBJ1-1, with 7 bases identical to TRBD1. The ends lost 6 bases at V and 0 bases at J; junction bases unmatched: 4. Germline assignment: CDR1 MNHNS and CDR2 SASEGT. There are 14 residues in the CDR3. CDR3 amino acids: CASRSQGLNTEAFF. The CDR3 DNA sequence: TGTGCCAGCAGGTCACAGGGGTTGAACACTGAAGCTTTCTTT.

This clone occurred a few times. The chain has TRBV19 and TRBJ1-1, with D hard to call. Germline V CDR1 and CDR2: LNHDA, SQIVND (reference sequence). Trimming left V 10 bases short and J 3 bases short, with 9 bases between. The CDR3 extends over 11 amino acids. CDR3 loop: CATVFDTEAFF. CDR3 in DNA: TGTGCCACCGTTTTTGACACTGAAGCTTTCTTT.

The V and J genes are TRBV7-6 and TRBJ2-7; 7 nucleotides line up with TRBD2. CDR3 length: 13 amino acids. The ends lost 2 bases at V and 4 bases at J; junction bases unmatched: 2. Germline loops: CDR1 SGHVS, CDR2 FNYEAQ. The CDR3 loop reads CASSLQGGYEQYV. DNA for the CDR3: TGTGCCAGCAGCTTACAGGGAGGGTACGAGCAGTACGTC.

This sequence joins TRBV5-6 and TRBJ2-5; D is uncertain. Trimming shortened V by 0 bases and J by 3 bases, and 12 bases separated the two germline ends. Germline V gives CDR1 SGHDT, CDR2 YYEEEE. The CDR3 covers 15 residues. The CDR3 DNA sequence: TGTGCCAGCAGCTTGGCAGGCACACTGGAAGAGACCCAGTACTTC. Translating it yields CASSLAGTLEETQYF.

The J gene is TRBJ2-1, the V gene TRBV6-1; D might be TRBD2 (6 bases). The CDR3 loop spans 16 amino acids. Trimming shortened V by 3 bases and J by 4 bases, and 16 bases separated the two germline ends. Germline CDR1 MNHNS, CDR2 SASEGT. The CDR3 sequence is CASSDRWGRSYNEQFF. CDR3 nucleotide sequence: TGTGCCAGCAGTGACCGATGGGGGAGGAGTTACAATGAGCAGTTCTTC.

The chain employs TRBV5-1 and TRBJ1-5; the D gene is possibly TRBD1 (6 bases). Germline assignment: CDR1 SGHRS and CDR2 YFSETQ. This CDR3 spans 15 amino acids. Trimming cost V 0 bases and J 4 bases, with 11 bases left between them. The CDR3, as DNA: TGCGCCAGCAGCTTGGAGGGGGACCGGAATCAGCCCCAGCATTTT. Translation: CASSLEGDRNQPQHF. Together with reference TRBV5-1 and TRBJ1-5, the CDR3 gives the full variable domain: KAGVTQTPRYLIKTRGQQVTLSCSPISGHRSVSWYQQTPGQGLQFLFEYFSETQRNKGNFPGRFSGRQFSNSRSEMNVSTLELGDSALYLCASSLEGDRNQPQHFGDGTRLSIL.

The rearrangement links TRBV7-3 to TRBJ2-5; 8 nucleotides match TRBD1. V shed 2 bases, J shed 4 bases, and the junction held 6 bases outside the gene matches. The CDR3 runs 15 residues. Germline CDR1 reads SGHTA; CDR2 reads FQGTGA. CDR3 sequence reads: CASSLSTGEGETQYF. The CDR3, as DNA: TGTGCCAGCAGCTTATCGACAGGGGAAGGAGAGACCCAGTACTTC. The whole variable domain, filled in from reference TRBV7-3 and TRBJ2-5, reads GAGVSQTPSNKVTEKGKYVELRCDPISGHTALYWYRQSLGQGPEFLIYFQGTGAADDSGLPNDRFFAVRPEGSVSTLKIQRTERGDSAVYLCASSLSTGEGETQYFGPGTRLLVL.

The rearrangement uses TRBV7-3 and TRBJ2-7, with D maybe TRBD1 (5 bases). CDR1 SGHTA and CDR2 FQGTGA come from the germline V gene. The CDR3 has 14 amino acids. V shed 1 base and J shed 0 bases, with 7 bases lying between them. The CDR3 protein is CASSLSRDSYEQYF. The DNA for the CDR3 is TGTGCCAGCAGCTTAAGCAGGGACTCCTACGAGCAGTACTTC.

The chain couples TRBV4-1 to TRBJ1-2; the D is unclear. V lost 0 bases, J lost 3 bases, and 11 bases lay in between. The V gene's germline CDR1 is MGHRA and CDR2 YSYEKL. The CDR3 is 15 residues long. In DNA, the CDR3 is TGCGCCAGCAGCCAAGATGAAGCGGTCGACTATGGCTACACCTTC. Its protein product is CASSQDEAVDYGYTF.

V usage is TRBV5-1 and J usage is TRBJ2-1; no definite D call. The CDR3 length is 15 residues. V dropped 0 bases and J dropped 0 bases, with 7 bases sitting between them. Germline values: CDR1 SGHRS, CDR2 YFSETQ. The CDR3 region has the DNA TGCGCCAGCAGCTTGGTGCGGAACTCCTACAATGAGCAGTTCTTC. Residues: CASSLVRNSYNEQFF. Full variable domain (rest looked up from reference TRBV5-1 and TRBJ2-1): KAGVTQTPRYLIKTRGQQVTLSCSPISGHRSVSWYQQTPGQGLQFLFEYFSETQRNKGNFPGRFSGRQFSNSRSEMNVSTLELGDSALYLCASSLVRNSYNEQFFGPGTRLTVL.

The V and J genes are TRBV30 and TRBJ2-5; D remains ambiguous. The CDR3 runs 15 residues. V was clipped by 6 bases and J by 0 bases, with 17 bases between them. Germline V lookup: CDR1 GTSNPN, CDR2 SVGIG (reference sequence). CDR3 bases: TGTGCCTGTTTTGGTGATAAGCCGTACCAAGAGACCCAGTACTTC. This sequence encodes CACFGDKPYQETQYF. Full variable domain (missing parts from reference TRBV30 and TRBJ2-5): SQTIHQWPATLVQPVGSPLSLECTVEGTSNPNLYWYRQAAGRGLQLLFYSVGIGQISSEVPQNLSASRPQDRQFILSSKKLLLSDSGFYLCACFGDKPYQETQYFGPGTRLLVL.

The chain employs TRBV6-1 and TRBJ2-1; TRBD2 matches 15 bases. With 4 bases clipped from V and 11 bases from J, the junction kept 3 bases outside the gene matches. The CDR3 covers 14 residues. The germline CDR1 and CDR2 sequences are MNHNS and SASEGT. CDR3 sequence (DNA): TGTGCCAGCAGTGGGGGACTAGCGGGAGGACAGCAGTTCTTC. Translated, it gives CASSGGLAGGQQFF.

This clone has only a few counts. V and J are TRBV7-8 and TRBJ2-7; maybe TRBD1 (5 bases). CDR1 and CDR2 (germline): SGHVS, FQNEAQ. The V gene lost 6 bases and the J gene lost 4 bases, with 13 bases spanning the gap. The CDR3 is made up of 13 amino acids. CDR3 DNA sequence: TGTGCCAGCAGTCTGGACACGCTTTACGAGCAGTACGTC. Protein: CASSLDTLYEQYV.

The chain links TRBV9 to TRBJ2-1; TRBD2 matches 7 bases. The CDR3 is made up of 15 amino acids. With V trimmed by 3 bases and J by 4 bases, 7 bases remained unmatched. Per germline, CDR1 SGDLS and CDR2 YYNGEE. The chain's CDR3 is CASSGGGSLYNEQFF. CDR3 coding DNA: TGTGCCAGCAGCGGAGGCGGGAGTTTATACAATGAGCAGTTCTTC. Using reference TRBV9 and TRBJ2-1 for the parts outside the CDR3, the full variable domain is DSGVTQTPKHLITATGQRVTLRCSPRSGDLSVYWYQQSLDQGLQFLIQYYNGEERAKGNILERFSAQQFPDLHSELNLSSLELGDSALYFCASSGGGSLYNEQFFGPGTRLTVL.

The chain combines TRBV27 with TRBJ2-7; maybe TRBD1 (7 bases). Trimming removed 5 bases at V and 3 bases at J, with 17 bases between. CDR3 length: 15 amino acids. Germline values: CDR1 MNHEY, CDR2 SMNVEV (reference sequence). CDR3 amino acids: CASSPYQGGVYEQYF. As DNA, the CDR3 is TGTGCCAGCAGTCCCTACCAGGGGGGAGTCTACGAGCAGTACTTC.

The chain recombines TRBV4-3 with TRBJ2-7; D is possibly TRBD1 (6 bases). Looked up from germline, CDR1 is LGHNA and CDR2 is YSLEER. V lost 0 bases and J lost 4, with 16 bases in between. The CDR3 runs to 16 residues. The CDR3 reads CASSQESPGARYEQYF. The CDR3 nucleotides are TGCGCCAGCAGCCAAGAATCCCCAGGGGCGCGATACGAGCAGTACTTC.

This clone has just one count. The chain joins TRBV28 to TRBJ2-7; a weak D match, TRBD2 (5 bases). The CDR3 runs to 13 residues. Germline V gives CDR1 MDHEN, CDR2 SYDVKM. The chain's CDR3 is CASKAGLSYEQCV. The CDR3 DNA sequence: TGTGCCAGCAAAGCCGGACTCTCCTACGAGCAGTGCGTC.

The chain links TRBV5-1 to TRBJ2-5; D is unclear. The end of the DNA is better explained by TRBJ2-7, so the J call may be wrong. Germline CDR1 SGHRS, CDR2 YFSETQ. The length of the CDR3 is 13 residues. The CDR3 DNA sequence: TGCGCCAGCAGCTTAGATGACTCCTACGAGCAGTACTTC. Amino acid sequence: CASSLDDSYEQYF.

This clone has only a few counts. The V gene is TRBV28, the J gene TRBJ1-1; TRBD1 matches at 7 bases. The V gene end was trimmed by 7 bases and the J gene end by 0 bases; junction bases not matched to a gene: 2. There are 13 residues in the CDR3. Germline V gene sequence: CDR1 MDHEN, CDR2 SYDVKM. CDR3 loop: CASNQGVNTEAFF. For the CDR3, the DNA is TGTGCCAGCAACCAGGGGGTGAACACTGAAGCTTTCTTT.

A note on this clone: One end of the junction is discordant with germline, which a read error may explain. CDR3 residues: CASSSPGQGPYVYTF. CDR3 nucleotides: TGTGCCAGCAGCTCCCCCGGACAGGGCCCTTATGTCTACACCTTC. The chain has TRBV7-2 and TRBJ1-2; TRBD1 matches at 8 bases. The CDR3 contains 15 residues. CDR1 is SGHTA, CDR2 FQGNSA, per germline.

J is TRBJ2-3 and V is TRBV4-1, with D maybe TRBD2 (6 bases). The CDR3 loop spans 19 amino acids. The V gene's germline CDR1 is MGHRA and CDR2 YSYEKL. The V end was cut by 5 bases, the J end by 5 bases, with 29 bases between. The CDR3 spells CASSFRASEAREDGDTQYF. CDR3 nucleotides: TGCGCCAGCAGCTTCAGGGCTAGCGAGGCCCGAGAAGATGGAGATACGCAGTATTTT.

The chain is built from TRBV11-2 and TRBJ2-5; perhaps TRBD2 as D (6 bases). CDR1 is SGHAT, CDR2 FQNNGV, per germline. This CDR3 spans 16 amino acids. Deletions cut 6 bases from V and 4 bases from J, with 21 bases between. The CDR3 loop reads CASRRGDSHWGETQYF. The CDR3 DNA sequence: TGTGCCAGCAGAAGAGGGGACTCCCACTGGGGAGAGACCCAGTACTTC.

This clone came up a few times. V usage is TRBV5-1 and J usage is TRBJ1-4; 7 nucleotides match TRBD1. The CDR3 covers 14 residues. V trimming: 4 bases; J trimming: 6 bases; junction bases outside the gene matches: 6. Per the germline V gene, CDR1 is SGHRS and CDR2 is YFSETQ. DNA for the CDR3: TGCGCCAGCAGCCTCGGGACAGAAGATGAAAAACTGTTTTTT. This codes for CASSLGTEDEKLFF. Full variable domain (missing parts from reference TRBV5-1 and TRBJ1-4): KAGVTQTPRYLIKTRGQQVTLSCSPISGHRSVSWYQQTPGQGLQFLFEYFSETQRNKGNFPGRFSGRQFSNSRSEMNVSTLELGDSALYLCASSLGTEDEKLFFGSGTQLSVL.

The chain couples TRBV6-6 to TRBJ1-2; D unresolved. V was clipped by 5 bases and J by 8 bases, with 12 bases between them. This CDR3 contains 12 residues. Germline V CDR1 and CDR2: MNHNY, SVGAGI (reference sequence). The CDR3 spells CASSHQSGGYTF. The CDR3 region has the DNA TGTGCCAGCAGTCATCAATCGGGAGGCTACACCTTC.

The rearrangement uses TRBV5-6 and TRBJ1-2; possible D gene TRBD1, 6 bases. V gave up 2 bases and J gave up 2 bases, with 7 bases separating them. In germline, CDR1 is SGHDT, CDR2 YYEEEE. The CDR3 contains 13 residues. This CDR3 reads CASSLGGNYGYTF. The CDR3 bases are TGTGCCAGCAGCTTAGGGGGAAACTATGGCTACACCTTC.

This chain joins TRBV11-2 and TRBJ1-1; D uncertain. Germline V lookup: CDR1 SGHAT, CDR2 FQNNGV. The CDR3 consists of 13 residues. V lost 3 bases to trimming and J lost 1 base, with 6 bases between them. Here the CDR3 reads CASSFHRNTEAFF. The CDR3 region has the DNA TGTGCCAGCAGCTTCCACAGGAACACTGAAGCTTTCTTT.

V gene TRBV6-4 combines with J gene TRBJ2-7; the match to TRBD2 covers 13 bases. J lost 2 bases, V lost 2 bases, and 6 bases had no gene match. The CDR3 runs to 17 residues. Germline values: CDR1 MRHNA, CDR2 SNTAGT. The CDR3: CASSDETSGRTPYEQYV. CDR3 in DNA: TGTGCCAGCAGTGACGAGACTAGCGGGAGGACCCCCTACGAGCAGTACGTC.

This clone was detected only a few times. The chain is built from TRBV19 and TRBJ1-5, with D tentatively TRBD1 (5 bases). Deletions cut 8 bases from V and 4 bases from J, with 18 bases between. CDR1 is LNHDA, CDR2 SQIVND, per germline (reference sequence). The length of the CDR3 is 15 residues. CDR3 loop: CASENSNRGNQPQHF. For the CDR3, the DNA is TGTGCCAGTGAGAATTCGAACCGGGGGAATCAGCCCCAGCATTTT.

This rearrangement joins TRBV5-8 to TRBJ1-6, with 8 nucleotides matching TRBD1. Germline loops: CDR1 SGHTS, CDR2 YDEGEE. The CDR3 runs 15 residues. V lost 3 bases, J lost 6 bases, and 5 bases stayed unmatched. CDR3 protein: CASSSRTGINSPLHF. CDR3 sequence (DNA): TGTGCCAGCAGCTCCCGGACAGGGATTAATTCACCCCTCCACTTT.